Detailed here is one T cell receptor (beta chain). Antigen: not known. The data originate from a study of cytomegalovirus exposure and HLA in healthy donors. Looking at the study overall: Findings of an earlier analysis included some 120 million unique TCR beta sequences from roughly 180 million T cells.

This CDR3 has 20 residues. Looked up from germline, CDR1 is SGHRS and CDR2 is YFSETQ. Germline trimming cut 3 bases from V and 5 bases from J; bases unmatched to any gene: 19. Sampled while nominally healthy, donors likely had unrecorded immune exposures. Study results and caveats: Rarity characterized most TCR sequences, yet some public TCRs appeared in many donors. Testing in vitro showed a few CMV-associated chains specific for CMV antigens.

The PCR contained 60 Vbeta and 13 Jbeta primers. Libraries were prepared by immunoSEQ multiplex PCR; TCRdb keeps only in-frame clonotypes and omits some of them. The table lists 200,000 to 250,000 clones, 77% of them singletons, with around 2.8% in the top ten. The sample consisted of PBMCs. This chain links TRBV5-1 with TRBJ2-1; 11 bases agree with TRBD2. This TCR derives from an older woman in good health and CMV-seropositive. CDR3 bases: TGCGCCAGCAGCTGGAGACCGGGACTAGCGGATCCCACTCTTCACAATGAGCAGTTCTTC. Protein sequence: CASSWRPGLADPTLHNEQFF.